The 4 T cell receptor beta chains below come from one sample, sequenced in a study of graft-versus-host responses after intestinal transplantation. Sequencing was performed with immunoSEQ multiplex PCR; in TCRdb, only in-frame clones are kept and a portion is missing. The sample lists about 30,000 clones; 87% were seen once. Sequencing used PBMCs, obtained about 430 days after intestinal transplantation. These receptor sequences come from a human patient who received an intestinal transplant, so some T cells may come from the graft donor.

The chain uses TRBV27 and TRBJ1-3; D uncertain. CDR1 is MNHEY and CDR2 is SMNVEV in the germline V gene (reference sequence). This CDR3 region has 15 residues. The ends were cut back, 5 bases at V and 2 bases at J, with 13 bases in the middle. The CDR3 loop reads CASSPPGGAGNTIYF. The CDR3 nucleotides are TGTGCCAGCAGTCCCCCGGGCGGGGCTGGAAACACCATATATTTT.

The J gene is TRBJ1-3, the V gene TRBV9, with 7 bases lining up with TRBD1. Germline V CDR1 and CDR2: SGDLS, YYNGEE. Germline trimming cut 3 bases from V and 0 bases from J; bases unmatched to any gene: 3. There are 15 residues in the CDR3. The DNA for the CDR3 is TGTGCCAGCAGCGCCGGGACAGCCTCTGGAAACACCATATATTTT. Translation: CASSAGTASGNTIYF.

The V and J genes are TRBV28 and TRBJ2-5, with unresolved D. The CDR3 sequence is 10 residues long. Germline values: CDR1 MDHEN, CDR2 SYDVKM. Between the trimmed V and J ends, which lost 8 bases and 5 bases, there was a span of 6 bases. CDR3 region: CASGRETQYF. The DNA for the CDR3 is TGTGCCAGCGGCAGGGAGACCCAGTACTTC.

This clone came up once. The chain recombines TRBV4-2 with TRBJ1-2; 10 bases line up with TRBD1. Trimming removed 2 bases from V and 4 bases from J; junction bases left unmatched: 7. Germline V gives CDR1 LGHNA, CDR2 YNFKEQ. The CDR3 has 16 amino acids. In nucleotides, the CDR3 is TGTGCCAGCAGCCAAAGGGGACAGGGGCAGAGCTATGGCTACACCTTC. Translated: CASSQRGQGQSYGYTF.